This is a list of T cell receptor beta chains from one sample in a study of blood T cell repertoires in COVID-19. The method was immunoSEQ multiplex PCR; TCRdb's version includes in-frame clones alone and lacks a portion of them. The sample has tens of thousands of clones, roughly 85% seen once. Sequenced sample: peripheral blood. The receptors come from a man older than 75 with acute or convalescent COVID-19. The CDR3 runs from the conserved cysteine through the conserved F or W. D genes are given only for firm matches. Clone size is shown for a subset of rows, as once, few, many or a class of expanded clone.

TGTGCCAGCAGCAAAAGTACGGGGGACTTTCGAGGCTACACCTTC	CASSKSTGDFRGYTF	TRBV21-1	TRBJ1-2	NA	NA
TGCAGCTTTGGGGGACAGGGGGCGACCACTGAAGCTTTCTTT	CSFGGQGATTEAFF	TRBV29-1	TRBJ1-1	TRBD1	NA
TGTGCCAGCTCACCGACAGATAGCGGGTGGAATACGCAGTATTTT	CASSPTDSGWNTQYF	TRBV18	TRBJ2-3	TRBD2	once
TGTGCCACCAGTGATTACAGGGGGGGGGCTAGCACAGATACGCAGTATTTT	CATSDYRGGASTDTQYF	TRBV24-1	TRBJ2-3	NA	once
TGTGCCAGTAGAATCGGGGGGATCGACTATGGCTACACCTTC	CASRIGGIDYGYTF	TRBV19	TRBJ1-2	NA	many
TGTGCCACAAAGACAGGGGGCACTGAAGCTTTCTTT	CATKTGGTEAFF	TRBV10-3	TRBJ1-1	TRBD1	NA
TGTGCCAGCAGCTTGGGGAGGGGAAGCACAGATACGCAGTATTTT	CASSLGRGSTDTQYF	TRBV11-1	TRBJ2-3	TRBD2	once
TGTGCCAGCAGCTTATCACCCCGGGACAGGGGAAACATTCAGTACTTC	CASSLSPRDRGNIQYF	TRBV11-2	TRBJ2-4	TRBD1	NA
TGTGCCAGCAGGGGACAGGGGGCCAATCAGCCCCAGCATTTT	CASRGQGANQPQHF	TRBV27	TRBJ1-5	TRBD1	NA
TGTGCCAGCAGCCGACGGGAATACGAGCAGTACTTC	CASSRREYEQYF	TRBV28	TRBJ2-7	NA	NA
TGTGCCAGCAGAACCAGCGCGAGCACAGATACGCAGTATTTT	CASRTSASTDTQYF	TRBV28	TRBJ2-3	NA	NA
TGTGCCAGCAGCTTGCGAGAGACTAGCGGGCCGCAGTATTTT	CASSLRETSGPQYF	TRBV7-8	TRBJ2-3	TRBD2	NA
TGTGCCAGCAGCCCCTCCTTGGGTGGGCGAAGATACGAGCAGTACTTC	CASSPSLGGRRYEQYF	TRBV28	TRBJ2-7	NA	NA
TGTGCCAGCAGCCCGACTAGCGGGGGATACAATGAGCAGTTCTTC	CASSPTSGGYNEQFF	TRBV14	TRBJ2-1	TRBD2	NA